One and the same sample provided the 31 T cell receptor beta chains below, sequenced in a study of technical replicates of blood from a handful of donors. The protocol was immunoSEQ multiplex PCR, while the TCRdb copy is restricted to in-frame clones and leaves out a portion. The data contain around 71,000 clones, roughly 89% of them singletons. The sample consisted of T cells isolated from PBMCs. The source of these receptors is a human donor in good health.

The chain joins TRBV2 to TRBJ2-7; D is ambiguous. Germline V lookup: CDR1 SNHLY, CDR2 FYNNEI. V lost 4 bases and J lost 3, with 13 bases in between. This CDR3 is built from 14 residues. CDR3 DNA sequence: TGTGCCAGCAGTGGAGGTATAAACCTCTACGAGCAGTACTTC. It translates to CASSGGINLYEQYF.

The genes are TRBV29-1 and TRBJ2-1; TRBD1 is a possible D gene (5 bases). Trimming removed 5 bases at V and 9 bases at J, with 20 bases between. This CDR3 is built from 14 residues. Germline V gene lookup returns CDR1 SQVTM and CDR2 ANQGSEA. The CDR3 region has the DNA TGCAGCGTTCACGGCGCCTTCAGGGATAGTGAGCAGTTCTTC. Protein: CSVHGAFRDSEQFF.

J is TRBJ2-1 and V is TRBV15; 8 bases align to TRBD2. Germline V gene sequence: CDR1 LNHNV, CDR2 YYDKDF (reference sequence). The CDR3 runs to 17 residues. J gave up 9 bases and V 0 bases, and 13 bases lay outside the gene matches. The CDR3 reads CATSRDRQLAATTEQFF. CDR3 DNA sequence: TGTGCCACCAGCAGAGATAGGCAACTAGCGGCGACAACTGAGCAGTTCTTC.

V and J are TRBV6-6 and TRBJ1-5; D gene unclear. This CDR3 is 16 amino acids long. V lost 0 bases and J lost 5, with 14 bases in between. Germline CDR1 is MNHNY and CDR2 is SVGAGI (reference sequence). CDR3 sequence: CASSYSRPGSYQPQHF. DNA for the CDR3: TGTGCCAGCAGTTACTCGAGGCCCGGCAGTTATCAGCCCCAGCATTTT.

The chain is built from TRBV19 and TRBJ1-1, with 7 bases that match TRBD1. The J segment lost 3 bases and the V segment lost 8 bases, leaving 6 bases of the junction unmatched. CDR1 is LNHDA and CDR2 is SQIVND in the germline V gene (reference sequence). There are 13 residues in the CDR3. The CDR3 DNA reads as TGTGCCAGTCTCAAAGGGGGCCACACTGAAGCTTTCTTT. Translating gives CASLKGGHTEAFF.

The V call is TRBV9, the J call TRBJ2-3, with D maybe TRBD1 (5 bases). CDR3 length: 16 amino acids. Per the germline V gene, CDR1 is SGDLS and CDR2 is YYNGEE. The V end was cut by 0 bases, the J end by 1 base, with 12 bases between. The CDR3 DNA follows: TGTGCCAGCAGCGTAGACTGGGGCACAGGCACAGATACGCAGTATTTT. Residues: CASSVDWGTGTDTQYF.

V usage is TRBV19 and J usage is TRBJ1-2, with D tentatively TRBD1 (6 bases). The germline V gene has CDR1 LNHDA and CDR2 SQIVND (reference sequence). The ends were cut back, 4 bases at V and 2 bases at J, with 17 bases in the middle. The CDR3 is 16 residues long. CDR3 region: CASSTGSGTPNYGYTF. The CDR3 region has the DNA TGTGCCAGTAGTACGGGCTCCGGGACACCAAACTATGGCTACACCTTC.

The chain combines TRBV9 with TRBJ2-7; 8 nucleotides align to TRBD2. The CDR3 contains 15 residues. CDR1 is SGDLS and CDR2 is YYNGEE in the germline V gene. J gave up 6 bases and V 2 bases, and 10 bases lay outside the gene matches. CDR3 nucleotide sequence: TGTGCCAGCAGCGTGATGGCAGCGGGAGTTCTCGAGCAGTACTTC. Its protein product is CASSVMAAGVLEQYF.

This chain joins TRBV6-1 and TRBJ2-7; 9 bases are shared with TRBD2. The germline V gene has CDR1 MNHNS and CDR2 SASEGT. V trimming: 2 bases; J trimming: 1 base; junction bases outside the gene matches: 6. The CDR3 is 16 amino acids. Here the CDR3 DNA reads TGTGCCAGCAGTGAATGGGTAGCGGGGGAGTCCTACGAGCAGTACTTC. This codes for CASSEWVAGESYEQYF.

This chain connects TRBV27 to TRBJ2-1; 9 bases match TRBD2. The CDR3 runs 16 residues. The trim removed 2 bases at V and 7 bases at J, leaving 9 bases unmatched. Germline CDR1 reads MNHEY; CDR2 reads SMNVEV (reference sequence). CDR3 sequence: CASSLTWREGLNEQFF. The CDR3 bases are TGTGCCAGCAGTTTAACTTGGCGGGAGGGCCTGAATGAGCAGTTCTTC.

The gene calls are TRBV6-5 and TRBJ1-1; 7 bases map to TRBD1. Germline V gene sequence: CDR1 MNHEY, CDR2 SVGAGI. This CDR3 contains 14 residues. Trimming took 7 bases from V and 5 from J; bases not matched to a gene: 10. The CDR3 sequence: CASTSPGGRTEAFF. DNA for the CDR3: TGTGCCAGCACCTCGCCAGGGGGAAGAACTGAAGCTTTCTTT.

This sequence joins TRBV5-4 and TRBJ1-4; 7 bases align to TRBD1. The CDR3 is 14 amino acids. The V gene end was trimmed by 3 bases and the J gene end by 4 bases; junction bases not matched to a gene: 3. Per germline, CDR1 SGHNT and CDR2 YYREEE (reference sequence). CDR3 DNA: TGTGCCAGCAGCTCGCAGGGGGTTAATGAAAAACTGTTTTTT. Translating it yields CASSSQGVNEKLFF.

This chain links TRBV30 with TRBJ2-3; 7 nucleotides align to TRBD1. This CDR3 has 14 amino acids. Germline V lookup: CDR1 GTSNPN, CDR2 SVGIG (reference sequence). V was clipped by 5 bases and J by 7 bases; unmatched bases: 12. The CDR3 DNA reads TGTGCCTGGTCACCAGGGGGAGCTGGGTATACGCAGTATTTT. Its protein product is CAWSPGGAGYTQYF.

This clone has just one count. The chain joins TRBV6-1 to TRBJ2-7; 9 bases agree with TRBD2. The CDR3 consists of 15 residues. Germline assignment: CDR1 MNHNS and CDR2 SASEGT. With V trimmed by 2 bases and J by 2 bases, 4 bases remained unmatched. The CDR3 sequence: CASSELASGTYEQYF. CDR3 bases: TGTGCCAGCAGTGAACTTGCTAGCGGGACCTACGAGCAGTACTTC.

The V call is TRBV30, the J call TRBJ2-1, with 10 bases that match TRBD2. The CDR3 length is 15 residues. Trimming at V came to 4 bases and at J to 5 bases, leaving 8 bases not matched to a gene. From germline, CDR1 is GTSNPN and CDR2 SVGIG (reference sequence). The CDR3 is CAWKRRLAGDNEQFF. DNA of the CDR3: TGTGCCTGGAAAAGGCGTCTAGCGGGAGACAATGAGCAGTTCTTC.

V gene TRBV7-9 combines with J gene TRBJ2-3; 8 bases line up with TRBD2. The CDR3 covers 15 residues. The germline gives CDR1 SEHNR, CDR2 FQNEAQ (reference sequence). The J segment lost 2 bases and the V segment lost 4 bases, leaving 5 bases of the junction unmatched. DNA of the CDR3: TGTGCCAGCAGCTATAGCGGGATATACACAGATACGCAGTATTTT. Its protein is CASSYSGIYTDTQYF.

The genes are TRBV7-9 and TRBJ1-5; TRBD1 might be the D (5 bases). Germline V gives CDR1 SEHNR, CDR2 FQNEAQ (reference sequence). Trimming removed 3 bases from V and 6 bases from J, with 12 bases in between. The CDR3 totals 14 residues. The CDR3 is CASSFGSGGQPQHF. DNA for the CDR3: TGTGCCAGCAGCTTTGGGAGCGGGGGTCAGCCCCAGCATTTT.

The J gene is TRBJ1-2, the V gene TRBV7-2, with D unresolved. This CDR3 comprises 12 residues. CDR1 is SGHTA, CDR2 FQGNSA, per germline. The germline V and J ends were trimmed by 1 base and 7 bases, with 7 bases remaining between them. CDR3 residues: CASSLGSGGYTF. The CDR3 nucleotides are TGTGCCAGCAGCTTAGGCTCGGGTGGCTACACCTTC.

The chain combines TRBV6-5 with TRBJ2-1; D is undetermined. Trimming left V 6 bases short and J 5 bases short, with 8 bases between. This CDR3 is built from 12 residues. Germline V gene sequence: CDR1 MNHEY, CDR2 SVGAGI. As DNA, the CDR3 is TGTGCCAGCAGAGAGATCGACAATGAGCAGTTCTTC. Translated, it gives CASREIDNEQFF.

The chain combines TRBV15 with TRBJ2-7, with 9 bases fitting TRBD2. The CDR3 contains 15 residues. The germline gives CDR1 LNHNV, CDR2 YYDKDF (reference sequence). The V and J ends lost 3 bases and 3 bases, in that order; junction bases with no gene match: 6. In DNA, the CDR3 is TGTGCCACCAGCAGGAGGACTAGCGATAACTACGAGCAGTACTTC. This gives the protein CATSRRTSDNYEQYF.

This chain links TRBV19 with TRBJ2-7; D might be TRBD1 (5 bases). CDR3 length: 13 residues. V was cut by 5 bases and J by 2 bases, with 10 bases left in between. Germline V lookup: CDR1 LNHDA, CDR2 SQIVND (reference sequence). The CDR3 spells CASSWGGTYEQYF. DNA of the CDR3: TGTGCCAGTAGTTGGGGCGGAACCTACGAGCAGTACTTC. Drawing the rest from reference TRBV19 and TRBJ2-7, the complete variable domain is DGGITQSPKYLFRKEGQNVTLSCEQNLNHDAMYWYRQDPGQGLRLIYYSQIVNDFQKGDIAEGYSVSREKKESFPLTVTSAQKNPTAFYLCASSWGGTYEQYFGPGTRLTVT.

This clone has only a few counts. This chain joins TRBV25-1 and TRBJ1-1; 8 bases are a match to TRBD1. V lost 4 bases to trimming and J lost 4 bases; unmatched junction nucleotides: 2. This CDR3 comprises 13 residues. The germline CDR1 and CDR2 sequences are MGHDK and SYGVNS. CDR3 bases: TGTGCCAGCAGTGGCAGGGGGCCCACTGAAGCTTTCTTT. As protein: CASSGRGPTEAFF.

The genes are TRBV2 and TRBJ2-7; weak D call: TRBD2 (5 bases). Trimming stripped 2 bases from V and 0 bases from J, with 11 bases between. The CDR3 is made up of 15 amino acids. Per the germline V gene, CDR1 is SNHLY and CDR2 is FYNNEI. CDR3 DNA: TGTGCCAGCAGTGAATTGGACTCCCCCTCCTACGAGCAGTACTTC. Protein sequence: CASSELDSPSYEQYF.

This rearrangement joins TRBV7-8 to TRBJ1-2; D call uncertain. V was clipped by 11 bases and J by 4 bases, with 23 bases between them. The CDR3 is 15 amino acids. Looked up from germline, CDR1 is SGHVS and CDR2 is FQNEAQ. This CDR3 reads CAASGMRRATYGYTF. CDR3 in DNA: TGTGCCGCATCAGGAATGAGGCGGGCTACCTATGGCTACACCTTC.

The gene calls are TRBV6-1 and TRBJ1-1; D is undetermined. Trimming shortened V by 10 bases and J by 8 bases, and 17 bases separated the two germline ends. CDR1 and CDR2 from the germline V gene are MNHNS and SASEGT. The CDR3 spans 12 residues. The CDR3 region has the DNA TGTGCCACCTTGGAGCGGGTCCAAGAAGCTTTCTTT. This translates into CATLERVQEAFF.

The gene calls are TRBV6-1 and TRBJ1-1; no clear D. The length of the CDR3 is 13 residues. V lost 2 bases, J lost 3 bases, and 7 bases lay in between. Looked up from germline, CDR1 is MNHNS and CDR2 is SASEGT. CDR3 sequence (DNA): TGTGCCAGCAGTGAAAATAGAGACACTGAAGCTTTCTTT. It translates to CASSENRDTEAFF.

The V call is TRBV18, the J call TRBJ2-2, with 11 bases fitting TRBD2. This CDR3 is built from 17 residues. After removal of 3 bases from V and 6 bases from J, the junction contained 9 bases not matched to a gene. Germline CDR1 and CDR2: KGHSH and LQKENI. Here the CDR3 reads CASSPPSTSGSAGELFF. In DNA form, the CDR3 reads TGTGCCAGCTCACCGCCTTCCACTAGCGGGAGCGCCGGGGAGCTGTTTTTT.

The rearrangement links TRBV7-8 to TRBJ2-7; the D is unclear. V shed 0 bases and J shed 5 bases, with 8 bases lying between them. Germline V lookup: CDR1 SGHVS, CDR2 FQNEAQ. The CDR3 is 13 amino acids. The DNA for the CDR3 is TGTGCCAGCAGCTTAGCCGATTTAGACGAGCAGTACTTC. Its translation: CASSLADLDEQYF. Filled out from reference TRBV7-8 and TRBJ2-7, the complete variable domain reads GAGVSQSPRYKVAKRGQDVALRCDPISGHVSLFWYQQALGQGPEFLTYFQNEAQLDKSGLPSDRFFAERPEGSVSTLKIQRTQQEDSAVYLCASSLADLDEQYFGPGTRLTVT.

For the CDR3, the DNA is TGTGCCAGCAGCCCACGCAGGGACACCGGGGAGCTGTTTTTT. The encoded protein is CASSPRRDTGELFF. V usage is TRBV7-9 and J usage is TRBJ2-2, with a tentative D call TRBD1 (5 bases). This CDR3 is 14 amino acids long. The V end lost 5 bases, the J end lost 3 bases, and 10 bases lay between the germline ends. CDR1 SEHNR and CDR2 FQNEAQ come from the germline V gene (reference sequence). Full variable domain (rest looked up from reference TRBV7-9 and TRBJ2-2): DTGVSQNPRHKITKRGQNVTFRCDPISEHNRLYWYRQTLGQGPEFLTYFQNEAQLEKSRLLSDRFSAERPKGSFSTLEIQRTEQGDSAMYLCASSPRRDTGELFFGEGSRLTVL.

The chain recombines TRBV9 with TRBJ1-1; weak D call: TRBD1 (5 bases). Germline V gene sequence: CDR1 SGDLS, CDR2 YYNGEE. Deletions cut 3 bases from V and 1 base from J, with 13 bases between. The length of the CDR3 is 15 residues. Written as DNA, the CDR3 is TGTGCCAGCAGCGGGGGAAGGGGTCCGAACACTGAAGCTTTCTTT. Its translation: CASSGGRGPNTEAFF. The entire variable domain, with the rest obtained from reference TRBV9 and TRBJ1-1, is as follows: DSGVTQTPKHLITATGQRVTLRCSPRSGDLSVYWYQQSLDQGLQFLIQYYNGEERAKGNILERFSAQQFPDLHSELNLSSLELGDSALYFCASSGGRGPNTEAFFGQGTRLTVV.

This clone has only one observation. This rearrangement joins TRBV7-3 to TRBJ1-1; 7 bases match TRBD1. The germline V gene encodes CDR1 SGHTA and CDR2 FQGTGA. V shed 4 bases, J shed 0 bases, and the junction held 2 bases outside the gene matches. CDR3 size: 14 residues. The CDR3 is CASSWTGMNTEAFF. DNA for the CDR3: TGTGCCAGCAGCTGGACAGGCATGAACACTGAAGCTTTCTTT.